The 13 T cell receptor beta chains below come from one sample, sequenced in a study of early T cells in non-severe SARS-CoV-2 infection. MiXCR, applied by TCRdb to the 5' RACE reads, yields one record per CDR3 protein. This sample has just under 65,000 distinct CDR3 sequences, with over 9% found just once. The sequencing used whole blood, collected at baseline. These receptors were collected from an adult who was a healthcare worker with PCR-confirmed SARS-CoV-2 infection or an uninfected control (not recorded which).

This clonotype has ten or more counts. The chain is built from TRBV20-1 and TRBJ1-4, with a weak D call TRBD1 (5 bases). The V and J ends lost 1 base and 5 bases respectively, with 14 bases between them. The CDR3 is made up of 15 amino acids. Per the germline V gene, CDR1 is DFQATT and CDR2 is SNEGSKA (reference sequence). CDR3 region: CSARVGAGWNEKLFF. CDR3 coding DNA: TGCAGTGCTAGAGTAGGGGCAGGCTGGAATGAAAAACTGTTTTTT.

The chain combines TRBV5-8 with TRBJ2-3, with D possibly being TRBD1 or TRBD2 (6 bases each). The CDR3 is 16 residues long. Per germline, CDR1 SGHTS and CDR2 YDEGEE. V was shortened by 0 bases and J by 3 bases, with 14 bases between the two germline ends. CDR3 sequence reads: CASSLEGGKGTDTQYF. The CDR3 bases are TGTGCCAGCAGCTTGGAGGGGGGAAAGGGAACAGATACGCAGTATTTT.

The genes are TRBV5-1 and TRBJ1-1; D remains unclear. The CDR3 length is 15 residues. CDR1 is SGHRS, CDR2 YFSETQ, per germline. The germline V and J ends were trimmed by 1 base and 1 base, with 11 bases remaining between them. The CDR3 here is CASSLRTGPNTEAFF. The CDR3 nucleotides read TGCGCCAGCAGCTTGAGGACCGGACCGAACACTGAAGCTTTCTTT.

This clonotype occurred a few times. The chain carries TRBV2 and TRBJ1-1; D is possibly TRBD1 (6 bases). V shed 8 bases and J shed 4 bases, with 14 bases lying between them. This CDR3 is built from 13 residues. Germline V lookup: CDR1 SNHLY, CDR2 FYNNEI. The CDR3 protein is CASAQGSGTEAFF. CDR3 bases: TGTGCCAGCGCACAGGGATCCGGCACTGAAGCTTTCTTT.

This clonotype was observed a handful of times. The CDR3 is CASRKSEGAGNTIYF. The CDR3 bases are TGCGCCAGCAGGAAAAGCGAGGGAGCTGGAAACACCATATATTTT. This rearrangement joins TRBV5-1 to TRBJ1-3; D not certain. The V end was cut by 5 bases, the J end by 2 bases, with 14 bases between. Germline assignment: CDR1 SGHRS and CDR2 YFSETQ. The CDR3 length is 15 residues.

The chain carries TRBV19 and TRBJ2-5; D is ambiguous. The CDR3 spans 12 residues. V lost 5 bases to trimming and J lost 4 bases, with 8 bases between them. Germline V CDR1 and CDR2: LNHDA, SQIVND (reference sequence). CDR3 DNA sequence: TGTGCCAGTAGTGAGCCTAGAGAGACCCAGTACTTC. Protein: CASSEPRETQYF.

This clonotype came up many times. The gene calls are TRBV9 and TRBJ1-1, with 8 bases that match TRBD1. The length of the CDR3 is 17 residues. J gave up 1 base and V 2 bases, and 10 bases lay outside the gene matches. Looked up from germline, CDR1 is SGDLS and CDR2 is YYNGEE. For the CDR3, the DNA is TGTGCCAGCAGCGTCAGCCCGGACAGGGTCGAGAACACTGAAGCTTTCTTT. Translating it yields CASSVSPDRVENTEAFF. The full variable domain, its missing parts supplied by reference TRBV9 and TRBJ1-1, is DSGVTQTPKHLITATGQRVTLRCSPRSGDLSVYWYQQSLDQGLQFLIQYYNGEERAKGNILERFSAQQFPDLHSELNLSSLELGDSALYFCASSVSPDRVENTEAFFGQGTRLTVV.

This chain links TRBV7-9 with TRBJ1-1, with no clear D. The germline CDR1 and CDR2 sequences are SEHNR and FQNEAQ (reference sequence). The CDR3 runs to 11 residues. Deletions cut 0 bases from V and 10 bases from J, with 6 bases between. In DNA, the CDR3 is TGTGCCAGCAGCTTAGCCGCCGGAGCTTTCTTT. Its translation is CASSLAAGAFF.

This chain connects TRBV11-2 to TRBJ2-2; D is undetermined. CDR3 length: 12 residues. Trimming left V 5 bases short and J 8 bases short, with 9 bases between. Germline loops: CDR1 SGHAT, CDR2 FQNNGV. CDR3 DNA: TGTGCCAGCAGCCGCCAATATGGGGAGCTGTTTTTT. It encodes CASSRQYGELFF.

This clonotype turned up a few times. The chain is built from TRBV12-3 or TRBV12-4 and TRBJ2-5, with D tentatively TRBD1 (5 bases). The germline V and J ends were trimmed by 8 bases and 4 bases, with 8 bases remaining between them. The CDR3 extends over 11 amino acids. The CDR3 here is CASGAGETQYF. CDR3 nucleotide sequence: TGTGCCAGCGGGGCTGGAGAGACCCAGTACTTC.

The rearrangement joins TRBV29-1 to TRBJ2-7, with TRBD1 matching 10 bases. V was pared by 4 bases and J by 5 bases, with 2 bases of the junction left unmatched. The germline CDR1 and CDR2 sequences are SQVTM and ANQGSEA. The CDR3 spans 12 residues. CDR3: CSVGDRGNEQYF. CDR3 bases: TGCAGCGTTGGGGACAGGGGCAACGAGCAGTACTTC.

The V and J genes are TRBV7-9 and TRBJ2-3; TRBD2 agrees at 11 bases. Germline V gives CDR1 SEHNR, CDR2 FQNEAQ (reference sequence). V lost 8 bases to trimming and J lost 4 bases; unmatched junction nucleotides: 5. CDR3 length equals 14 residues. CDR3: CASVDSGGADTQYF. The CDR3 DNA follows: TGTGCCAGCGTAGATAGCGGGGGGGCAGATACGCAGTATTTT.

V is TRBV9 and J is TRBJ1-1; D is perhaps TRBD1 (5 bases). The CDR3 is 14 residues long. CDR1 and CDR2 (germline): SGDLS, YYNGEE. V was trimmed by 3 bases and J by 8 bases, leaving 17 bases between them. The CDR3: CASSAHIGGAEAFF. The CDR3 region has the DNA TGTGCCAGCAGCGCCCACATCGGCGGGGCGGAAGCTTTCTTT.